One TCR beta chain is described in this entry. Its antigen is still unknown. These data belong to a study of post-analysis software for immune sequencing data. Study as a whole: Included courses were relapsing-remitting and secondary progressive multiple sclerosis; progressive-relapsing multiple sclerosis was also included.

Points from the study as a whole: Controls showed significantly higher normalized Chao1 diversity than did multiple sclerosis patients. Batch-mates among the samples co-clustered strongly by F measure.

Sequencing libraries made from TCR beta cDNA carried unique molecular identifiers. Each batch of 1 to 10 million T cells produced hundreds of thousands of cDNA molecules. Each CDR3 protein is one row after TCRdb ran MiXCR on the PCR reads. The table records 650,000 to 850,000 distinct CDR3 sequences, roughly 50% of them present only once. The sample consisted of blood. This clonotype was obtained from a girl aged 5-17 years with multiple sclerosis.

CDR3 protein: CASSSTGLAQQFF. The CDR3 DNA is TGTGCCAGCAGCTCGACCGGACTAGCCCAGCAGTTCTTC. This chain links TRBV7-3 with TRBJ2-1; TRBD2 matches at 8 bases. CDR3 length equals 13 residues. CDR1 SGHTA and CDR2 FQGTGA come from the germline V gene. The trim removed 4 bases at V and 11 bases at J, leaving 7 bases unmatched.